This is a list of T cell receptor beta chains from one sample in a study of T-cell memory formation after mild COVID-19. TCRdb processed the 5' RACE reads anew with MiXCR; each CDR3 protein has one entry. The table shows around 340,000 distinct CDR3 sequences, with roughly 15% occurring only once. The sample comprised PBMCs or a T cell subset sorted from them (not recorded which). The receptors were gathered from a man in his late teens or twenties who had mild COVID-19 (a few samples of this study predate the infection). Cell type and time point are not known. CDR3s include the opening cysteine and the closing phenylalanine or tryptophan. The D gene is left open where the match is weak. A clone size is listed for some rows: how often the clone was seen (once, few, many), or a class if it is expanded.

TRBJ2-5 | - | - | TRBV7-6 | CASSLASLIETQYF | TGTGCCAGCAGCTTAGCGTCCCTCATAGAGACCCAGTACTTC
TRBJ1-1 | few | - | TRBV12-3/TRBV12-4 | CASSLGSGRAFF | TGTGCCAGCAGTTTAGGTTCGGGGAGGGCTTTCTTT
TRBJ2-5 | few | - | TRBV7-2 | CASSLGGGPETQYF | TGTGCCAGCAGCTTAGGTGGGGGCCCAGAGACCCAGTACTTC
TRBJ2-1 | - | - | TRBV5-1 | CASSFGAGTVTEQFF | TGCGCCAGCAGCTTTGGGGCAGGGACGGTAACTGAGCAGTTCTTC
TRBJ1-2 | - | - | TRBV3-1 | CASSHNLRGGEHYGYTF | TGTGCCAGCAGCCATAACCTCCGGGGGGGGGAACACTATGGCTACACCTTC
TRBJ2-7 | - | TRBD2 | TRBV5-5 | CASSRGLAYEQYF | TGTGCCAGCAGCCGGGGACTAGCCTACGAGCAGTACTTC
TRBJ2-7 | few | - | TRBV14 | CASSHTGSYEQYF | TGTGCCAGCAGCCACACAGGGTCCTACGAGCAGTACTTC
TRBJ2-5 | few | TRBD2 | TRBV27 | CASSLAAGEIETQYF | TGTGCCAGCAGTTTAGCAGCGGGGGAAATAGAGACCCAGTACTTC
TRBJ1-1 | - | TRBD1 | TRBV3-1 | CASSQAGTGVTEAFF | TGTGCCAGCAGCCAGGCCGGGACAGGCGTCACTGAAGCTTTCTTT
TRBJ1-1 | - | - | TRBV20-1 | CSARPGHGNTEAFF | TGCAGTGCTAGACCGGGACACGGGAACACTGAAGCTTTCTTT
TRBJ2-7 | - | - | TRBV18 | CASSSQEGSGYEQYF | TGTGCCAGCTCATCTCAGGAAGGAAGCGGCTACGAGCAGTACTTC
TRBJ1-3 | few | - | TRBV20-1 | CSARPLPGNGSGNTIYF | TGCAGTGCTAGGCCCCTGCCGGGGAACGGCTCTGGAAACACCATATATTTT
TRBJ2-1 | few | - | TRBV6-2/TRBV6-3 | CASKMTRVDEQFF | TGTGCCAGCAAAATGACGCGGGTTGATGAGCAGTTCTTC
TRBJ2-5 | - | TRBD2 | TRBV20-1 | CSAALPAGGGETQYF | TGCAGTGCTGCCCTCCCAGCGGGGGGGGGTGAGACCCAGTACTTC
TRBJ2-7 | few | - | TRBV12-3/TRBV12-4 | CASSPRGLAYEQYF | TGTGCCAGCAGCCCTCGGGGGTTAGCCTACGAGCAGTACTTC
TRBJ1-1 | few | TRBD1 | TRBV20-1 | CSASRTGETEAFF | TGCAGTGCTAGCAGGACAGGGGAGACTGAAGCTTTCTTT
TRBJ1-1 | few | TRBD1 | TRBV20-1 | CSANRQGSVNTEAFF | TGCAGTGCTAATCGACAGGGGTCGGTGAACACTGAAGCTTTCTTT
TRBJ2-3 | once | TRBD2 | TRBV11-3 | CASSRPGLGSGTQYF | TGTGCCAGCAGCCGACCGGGACTAGGGTCGGGAACGCAGTATTTT
TRBJ2-1 | - | - | TRBV11-3 | CASSLGSGDKSQFF | TGTGCCAGCAGCTTAGGGTCGGGGGACAAATCTCAGTTCTTC
TRBJ1-1 | once | TRBD1 | TRBV2 | CASTGRTGINTEAFF | TGTGCCAGCACGGGTCGGACAGGGATTAACACTGAAGCTTTCTTT
TRBJ2-3 | few | - | TRBV4-1 | CASSQVGVPADTQYF | TGCGCCAGCAGCCAAGTTGGGGTACCCGCAGATACGCAGTATTTT
TRBJ2-3 | - | - | TRBV4-3 | CASSQAGGTDTQYF | TGCGCCAGCAGCCAAGCCGGGGGCACAGATACGCAGTATTTT
TRBJ2-2 | few | TRBD1 | TRBV7-2 | CASSPETGWGGELFF | TGTGCCAGCAGCCCCGAGACAGGGTGGGGCGGGGAGCTGTTTTTT
TRBJ1-2 | - | - | TRBV5-1 | CASSFSKVYGYTF | TGCGCCAGCAGCTTCAGTAAGGTCTATGGCTACACCTTC
TRBJ2-1 | - | TRBD2 | TRBV12-5 | CASGYSGGVDGEQFF | TGTGCTAGTGGTTATAGCGGGGGGGTAGATGGTGAGCAGTTCTTC
TRBJ2-3 | - | - | TRBV19 | CASSIGGGSTDTQYF | TGTGCCAGTAGTATAGGCGGCGGTAGCACAGATACGCAGTATTTT
TRBJ1-2 | few | - | TRBV5-1 | CASSLSTDSYGYTF | TGCGCCAGCAGCTTGTCGACAGATTCCTATGGCTACACCTTC
TRBJ1-2 | few | TRBD1 | TRBV7-2 | CASSSRDRGGYTF | TGTGCCAGCAGCAGCCGGGACAGGGGTGGCTACACCTTC
TRBJ2-5 | many | - | TRBV5-1 | CASSLERQAETQYF | TGCGCCAGCAGCTTGGAGAGGCAGGCGGAGACCCAGTACTTC
TRBJ2-1 | - | - | TRBV4-1 | CASSQDGLGNEQFF | TGCGCCAGCAGCCAAGATGGTCTAGGCAATGAGCAGTTCTTC
TRBJ2-5 | few | TRBD2 | TRBV7-3 | CASSSTGGLAGAWETQYF | TGTGCCAGCAGCTCTACCGGGGGGCTAGCGGGTGCTTGGGAGACCCAGTACTTC
TRBJ2-2 | few | - | TRBV12-3/TRBV12-4 | CASSEMRGELFF | TGTGCCAGCAGCGAAATGCGGGGGGAGCTGTTTTTT